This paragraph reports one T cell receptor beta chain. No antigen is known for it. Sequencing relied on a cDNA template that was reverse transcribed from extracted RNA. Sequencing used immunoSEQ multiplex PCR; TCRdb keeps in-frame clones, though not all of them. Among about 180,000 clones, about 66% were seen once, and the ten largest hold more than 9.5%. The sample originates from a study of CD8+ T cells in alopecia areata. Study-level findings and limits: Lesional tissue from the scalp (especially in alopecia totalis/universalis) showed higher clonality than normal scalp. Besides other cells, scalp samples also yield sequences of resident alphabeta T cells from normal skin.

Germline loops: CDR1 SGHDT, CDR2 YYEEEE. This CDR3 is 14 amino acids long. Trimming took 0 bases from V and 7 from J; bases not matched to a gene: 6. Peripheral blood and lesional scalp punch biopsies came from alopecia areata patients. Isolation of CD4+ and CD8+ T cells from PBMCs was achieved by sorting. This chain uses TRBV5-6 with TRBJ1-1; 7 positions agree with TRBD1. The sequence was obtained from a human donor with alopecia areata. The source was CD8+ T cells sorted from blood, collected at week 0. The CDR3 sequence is CASSLGGQQREAFF. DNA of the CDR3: TGTGCCAGCAGCTTGGGGGGACAGCAGCGTGAAGCTTTCTTT.